This TCR beta chain originates from a study of beta chain features in type 1 diabetes. This clone was picked up a small number of times. Expressed TCRB transcripts were sequenced after all isolated RNA was converted to cDNA. The repertoire was sequenced with immunoSEQ multiplex PCR; TCRdb's copy has only in-frame clones and lacks some. The sample lists fewer than 350,000 clones, roughly 8% occurring once. V shed 1 base and J 0 bases; nucleotides not matched to a gene: 8. The germline CDR1 and CDR2 sequences are MGHDK and SYGVNS. This CDR3 is 18 amino acids long. The source is a woman aged 18-30 years in good health. The chain combines TRBV25-1 with TRBJ2-3, with 9 bases aligning to TRBD2. The sequenced material came from central memory CD4+ T cells from blood. CDR3 region: CASSEFVSGSVSTDTQYF. CDR3 nucleotides: TGTGCCAGCAGTGAATTTGTTAGCGGGAGTGTAAGCACAGATACGCAGTATTTT.